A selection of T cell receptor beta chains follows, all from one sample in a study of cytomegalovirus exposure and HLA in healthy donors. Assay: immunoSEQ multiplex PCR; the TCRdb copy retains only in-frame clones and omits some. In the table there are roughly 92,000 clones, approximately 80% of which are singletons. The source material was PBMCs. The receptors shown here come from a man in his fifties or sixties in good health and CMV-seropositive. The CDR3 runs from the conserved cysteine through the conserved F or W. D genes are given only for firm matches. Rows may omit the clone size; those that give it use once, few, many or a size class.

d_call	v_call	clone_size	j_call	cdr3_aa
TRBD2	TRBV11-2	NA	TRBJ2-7	CASSLEGLAGEEQYF
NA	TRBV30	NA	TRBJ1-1	CAWSVRRAGEAFF
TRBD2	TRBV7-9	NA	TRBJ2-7	CSSSNKVAGETYEQYF
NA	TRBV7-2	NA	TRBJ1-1	CASSRNSGNTEAFF
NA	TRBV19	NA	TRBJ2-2	CASSMFGTGELFF
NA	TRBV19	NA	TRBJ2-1	CASSILAGNRGEQFF
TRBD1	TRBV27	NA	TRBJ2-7	CASSATGQGYEQYF
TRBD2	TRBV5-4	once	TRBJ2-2	CASSPGLAGGGTGELFF
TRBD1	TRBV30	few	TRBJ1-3	CAWSQGQGRSGNTIYF
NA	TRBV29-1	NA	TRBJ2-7	CSVEGGLSRLRHYEQYF
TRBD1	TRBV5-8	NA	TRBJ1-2	CASGRGGTVGYGYTF
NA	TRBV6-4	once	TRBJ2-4	CASSQEAGSSQYF
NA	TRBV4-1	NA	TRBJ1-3	CASSQTGISGNTIYF
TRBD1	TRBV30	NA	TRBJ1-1	CAWGDRYTEAFF
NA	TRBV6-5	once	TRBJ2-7	CASSYGTEQYF
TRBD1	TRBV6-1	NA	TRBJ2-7	CASRNRGRGVYEQYF
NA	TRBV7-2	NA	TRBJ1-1	CASSLDGIRAFF
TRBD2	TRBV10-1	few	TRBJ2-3	CASSAPPLLRERDTQYF
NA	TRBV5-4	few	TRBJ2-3	CASSLEDRNTDTQYF
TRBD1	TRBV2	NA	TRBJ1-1	CASRDRIVNTEAFF
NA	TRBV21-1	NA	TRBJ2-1	CASSRFLAGWGHEQFF
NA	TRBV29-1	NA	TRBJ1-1	CSGTGMNTEAFF
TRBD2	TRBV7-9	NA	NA	CSSSLASGSGYEQYF
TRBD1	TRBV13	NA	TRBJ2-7	CASSVRDREHEQYF
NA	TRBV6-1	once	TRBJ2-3	CASSELLTLDAQYF
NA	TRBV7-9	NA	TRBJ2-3	CASSSIVTDTQYF
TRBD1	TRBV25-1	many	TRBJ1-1	CASSEWTGMNTEAFF
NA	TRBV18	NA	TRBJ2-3	CASSLRMGYSTDTQYF
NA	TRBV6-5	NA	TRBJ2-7	CASSRGGYHEQYF
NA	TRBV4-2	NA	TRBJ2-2	CASSQVNSRNTGELFF
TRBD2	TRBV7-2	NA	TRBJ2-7	CASSLGGGTGTYEQYF
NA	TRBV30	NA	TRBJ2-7	CAWSRDNYSYEQYF
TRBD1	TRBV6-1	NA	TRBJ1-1	CASSWDRRTEAFF
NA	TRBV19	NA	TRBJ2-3	CASSTPRQIDTQYF
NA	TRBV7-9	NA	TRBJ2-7	CASSFTGYEQYF
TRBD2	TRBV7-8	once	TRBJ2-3	CASSPGTSYDTQYF
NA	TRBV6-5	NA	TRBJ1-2	CASSEAHGYTF
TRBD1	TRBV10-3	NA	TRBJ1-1	CAISEWDREDAFF
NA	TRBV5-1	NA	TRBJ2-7	CASSLLSGAGSYEQYF
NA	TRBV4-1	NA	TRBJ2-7	CASSQSDSPYEQYF
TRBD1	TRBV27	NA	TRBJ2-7	CASSFPLSSHYRDRVEQYF
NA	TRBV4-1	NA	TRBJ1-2	CASSQDLNRQVVYGYTF
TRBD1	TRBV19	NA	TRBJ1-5	CASSTGTAHSNQPQHF
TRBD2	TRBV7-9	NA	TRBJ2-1	CSSSLAGWEGSGQFF
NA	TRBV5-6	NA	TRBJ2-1	CASSLGGREQFF
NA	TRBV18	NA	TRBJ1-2	CASSPEWTVSYYGYTF
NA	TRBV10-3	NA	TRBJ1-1	CAISESNIDSISYTEAFF
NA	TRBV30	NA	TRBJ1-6	CAWSVVQENSPLHF
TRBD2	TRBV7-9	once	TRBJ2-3	CSSSPSLAGAGTDTQYF
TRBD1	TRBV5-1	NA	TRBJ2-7	CASSLDRGPYEQYF
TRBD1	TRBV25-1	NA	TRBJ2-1	CARPSRGPGNEQFF
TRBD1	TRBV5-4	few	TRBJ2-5	CASSRDRGGETQYF
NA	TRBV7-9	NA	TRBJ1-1	CSSSLAEGFRTEAFF